This record covers a single TCR beta chain. This clone's antigen is unknown. The junction shows a germline mismatch at one end, possibly a read error. At diagnosis, tumor, uninvolved tumor-adjacent lung and peripheral blood were collected and then preserved as a mix of FFPE and fresh-frozen material. Blood samples were analyzed as peripheral blood mononuclear cells for TCR repertoire profiling. TCR beta CDR3 regions were sequenced from DNA using the immunoSEQ Assay. The authors' analysis ran thus. To compute T cell density, TCR beta template counts were normalized to usable DNA, which was estimated by amplifying housekeeping genes. The preseqR package was used to estimate richness by extrapolating to 400,000 templates for PBMC samples and to 120,000 templates for tissue samples. Clonality was defined as one minus Pielou's evenness. Tissue-enriched TCRs were identified through differential abundance testing performed on productive amino-acid clonotypes, with a minimum total count of 5 and an alpha of 0.1. The Jaccard Index and the Morisita Overlap Index were used to quantify repertoire overlap between compartments. GLIPH clustered TCR beta CDR3s with public tetramer-defined viral CDR3s; viral motifs required at least three viral sequences plus V-gene enrichment. Held by TCRdb, this immuneACCESS table contains in-frame sequences only and omits some clones. Under half of the omission traces to an unresolved V gene where checked; the cause of the rest is unknown. V and J calls and clone size follow that table, whereas D and trimming were derived from the DNA. This sample has around 50,000 clones in its table, and roughly 89% of those were observed once. Under 20% of the sample comes from the top ten.

The source of the sample is a study of T cells in localized non-small cell lung cancer (dated by TCRdb to about 2020). Some background on the complete study: T cell repertoires of 236 early-stage NSCLC patients were analyzed, with tumors being compared against uninvolved tumor-adjacent lungs. The cohort consisted of around 250 treatment-naive NSCLC patients whose localized lung tumors had been resected. Of the NSCLC patients, 120 to 150 were male and around 99 were female, and the mean age was approximately 69 years. Study-level results and caveats: A median of 57 of the top 100 tumor clones were detected in paired uninvolved adjacent lung, and under 30 of these tumor clones were also found among the top 100 clones of the paired uninvolved adjacent lung. Uninvolved tumor-adjacent lung showed the highest T cell clonality, higher than tumor, which suggests more focused antigenic responses in the uninvolved tumor-adjacent lung. Because multi-region tumor sequencing was not performed, intratumor heterogeneity could not be ruled out. Because the study design was exploratory, TCR variables were selected using unadjusted p-values without false-discovery rate correction. Longer overall survival was associated with higher blood T cell density, whereas shorter survival was associated with higher adjacent-lung clonality.

The sequence derives from a male donor at least 60 years old with stage III squamous cell lung carcinoma. The sequencing used peripheral blood, collected before any cancer treatment.

The CDR3 corresponds to CASSIEGDTQYF. The sequenced DNA is TGTGCCAGTAGCATAGAGGGAGATACGCAGTATTTT. The rearrangement combines TRBV19 with TRBJ2-3; matching of 5 bases hints at TRBD2 as the D gene. The germline V gene (reference sequence) yields LNHDA for CDR1 and SQIVND for CDR2. The CDR3 has 12 amino acids, counting the end cysteine and phenylalanine. Only CDR3 DNA remains: 36 bases, in frame from the first base.